These 22 T cell receptor beta chains originate from one sample sequenced in a study of blood T cell repertoires in COVID-19. Assay used: immunoSEQ multiplex PCR; TCRdb lists only in-frame clones, some missing. The table includes around 700,000 clones, 85% to 90% detected once. Source material: peripheral blood. The receptors shown here come from a woman aged 18-29 years with acute or convalescent COVID-19.

This rearrangement joins TRBV12-5 to TRBJ2-7; D possibly corresponds to TRBD1 (5 bases). V lost 3 bases and J 5 bases, leaving 17 bases between the germline ends. CDR1 is LGHNT, CDR2 FRNRAP, per germline. This CDR3 contains 15 residues. The CDR3 loop is CASGFAMDTGHEQYF. The CDR3 coding sequence is TGTGCTAGTGGTTTTGCAATGGATACAGGCCACGAGCAGTACTTC.

The rearrangement links TRBV18 to TRBJ1-5, with TRBD1 identical over 7 bases. The length of the CDR3 is 15 residues. Germline V gene lookup returns CDR1 KGHSH and CDR2 LQKENI. J lost 3 bases, V lost 2 bases, and 4 bases had no gene match. The chain's CDR3 is CASSPRDSHNQPQHF. CDR3 nucleotides: TGTGCCAGCTCACCAAGGGACAGCCACAATCAGCCCCAGCATTTT.

The rearrangement uses TRBV4-3 and TRBJ1-2; D call uncertain. The V end was cut by 0 bases, the J end by 1 base, with 9 bases between. This CDR3 is 15 amino acids long. CDR1 and CDR2 (germline): LGHNA, YSLEER. The CDR3 is CASSQDVESNYGYTF. DNA of the CDR3: TGCGCCAGCAGCCAAGATGTAGAGAGTAACTATGGCTACACCTTC.

The chain has TRBV4-1 and TRBJ2-7; D gene unclear. The CDR3 contains 15 residues. Trimming cost V 4 bases and J 0 bases, with 13 bases left between them. Germline lookup yields CDR1 MGHRA and CDR2 YSYEKL. The CDR3 protein is CASSRRLRSSYEQYF. CDR3 bases: TGCGCCAGCAGCCGACGACTTAGGAGCTCCTACGAGCAGTACTTC.

The J gene is TRBJ1-6, the V gene TRBV18; 7 bases are shared with TRBD1. CDR1 is KGHSH, CDR2 LQKENI, per germline. The CDR3 is made up of 15 amino acids. V gave up 3 bases and J gave up 10 bases; unmatched junction bases: 9. The CDR3 DNA reads as TGTGCCAGCTCACCGCCCGAGAACAGGGGATCACCCCTCCACTTT. Its translation: CASSPPENRGSPLHF.

The chain is built from TRBV3-1 (or the pseudogene TRBV3-2) and TRBJ1-2; a weak D match, TRBD1 (5 bases). This CDR3 contains 15 residues. Trimming took off 0 bases at V and 4 bases at J, with 12 bases between the two ends. Looked up from germline, CDR1 is LGHDT and CDR2 is YNNKEL (reference sequence). Written as DNA, the CDR3 is TGTGCCAGCAGCCAAGATGGCAGGGCCTTCTATGGCTACACCTTC. Its protein product is CASSQDGRAFYGYTF.

This clone was detected only a few times. J is TRBJ1-1 and V is TRBV19; D not certain. Germline CDR1 LNHDA, CDR2 SQIVND (reference sequence). This CDR3 has 13 residues. The V end was cut by 4 bases, the J end by 1 base, with 7 bases between. CDR3 sequence (DNA): TGTGCCAGTAGTAATCGGGGGAACACTGAAGCTTTCTTT. It codes for CASSNRGNTEAFF.

The rearrangement joins TRBV19 to TRBJ1-2; D is unresolved. The length of the CDR3 is 15 residues. Trimming removed 6 bases at V and 0 bases at J, with 14 bases between. Germline CDR1 is LNHDA and CDR2 is SQIVND (reference sequence). The CDR3 loop reads CASSPLPVANYGYTF. CDR3 DNA: TGTGCCAGTAGCCCCCTCCCCGTAGCTAACTATGGCTACACCTTC.

This chain uses TRBV6-5 with TRBJ2-3, with 7 bases identical to TRBD1. Germline V gene data show CDR1 as MNHEY and CDR2 as SVGAGI. The junction had 4 bases not matched to a gene; V was cut back by 6 bases and J by 4 bases. There are 13 residues in the CDR3. In DNA, the CDR3 is TGTGCCAGCAGGACAGGGTTGGCAGATACGCAGTATTTT. Protein sequence: CASRTGLADTQYF.

This chain connects TRBV4-3 to TRBJ1-4, with TRBD1 matching 7 bases. Germline CDR1 reads LGHNA; CDR2 reads YSLEER. V gave up 1 base and J gave up 7 bases; unmatched junction bases: 6. The CDR3 sequence is 15 residues long. CDR3 loop: CASSQGTGSGEKLFF. Written as DNA, the CDR3 is TGCGCCAGCAGCCAAGGGACAGGCTCGGGTGAAAAACTGTTTTTT.

Regarding this clone: A read error may be the cause here, since a much bigger clone is one base away. This sample also contains other DNA sequences that code for the same CDR3. This chain links TRBV27 with TRBJ1-2; tentatively, D is TRBD1 (6 bases). The CDR3 is made up of 13 amino acids. Germline V gives CDR1 MNHEY, CDR2 SMNVEV (reference sequence). V lost 6 bases and J 2 bases, leaving 10 bases between the germline ends. The CDR3 loop is CASSLDSNYGYTF. As DNA, the CDR3 is TGTGCCAGCAGCTTGGACAGCAACTATGGCTACACCTTC.

The J gene is TRBJ2-3, the V gene TRBV14; 8 bases fit TRBD2. The CDR3 is 16 residues long. CDR1 and CDR2 (germline): SGHDN, FVKESK. Trimming removed 2 bases from V and 0 bases from J; junction bases left unmatched: 4. This chain's CDR3 is CASSQSPGGSTDTQYF. In nucleotides, the CDR3 is TGTGCCAGCAGCCAATCCCCGGGGGGGAGCACAGATACGCAGTATTTT.

The chain links TRBV5-1 to TRBJ2-1, with 8 positions matching TRBD1. Trimming took 6 bases from V and 5 from J; bases not matched to a gene: 7. The CDR3 totals 14 residues. The germline gives CDR1 SGHRS, CDR2 YFSETQ. CDR3 in amino acids: CASNLGQGHNEQFF. As DNA, the CDR3 is TGCGCCAGCAACCTCGGACAGGGCCACAATGAGCAGTTCTTC.

The rearrangement uses TRBV4-1 and TRBJ1-3; no definite D call. The ends were cut back, 4 bases at V and 0 bases at J, with 10 bases in the middle. The CDR3 sequence is 15 residues long. In germline, CDR1 is MGHRA, CDR2 YSYEKL. The CDR3 DNA follows: TGCGCCAGCAGCCCCGGCGGGTACTCTGGAAACACCATATATTTT. Translation gives CASSPGGYSGNTIYF.

The chain is built from TRBV12-5 and TRBJ1-2; TRBD1 might be the D (5 bases). This CDR3 contains 15 residues. The germline V gene encodes CDR1 LGHNT and CDR2 FRNRAP. V was clipped by 4 bases and J by 4 bases, with 16 bases between them. The CDR3: CASGSHRTGAYGYTF. In nucleotides, the CDR3 is TGTGCTAGTGGTTCCCACAGGACGGGAGCCTATGGCTACACCTTC.

The gene calls are TRBV4-3 and TRBJ2-1, with D hard to call. This CDR3 is 15 amino acids long. Trimming shortened V by 0 bases and J by 7 bases, and 13 bases separated the two germline ends. Germline values: CDR1 LGHNA, CDR2 YSLEER. The CDR3 DNA follows: TGCGCCAGCAGCCAAGAGACATGGGTCTCTAATGAGCAGTTCTTC. The encoded protein is CASSQETWVSNEQFF.

The chain carries TRBV29-1 and TRBJ2-4; the D gene is possibly TRBD1 (6 bases). V shed 5 bases and J shed 11 bases, with 19 bases lying between them. Germline CDR1 is SQVTM and CDR2 is ANQGSEA. This CDR3 spans 13 amino acids. The DNA of the CDR3 is TGCAGCGTTCTACAACAGGGTTTAGCAGTTCAGTACTTC. Its protein is CSVLQQGLAVQYF.

The rearrangement links TRBV9 to TRBJ1-6; no clear D gene. The germline gives CDR1 SGDLS, CDR2 YYNGEE. The V gene lost 4 bases and the J gene lost 2 bases, with 16 bases spanning the gap. The CDR3 loop spans 17 amino acids. In DNA form, the CDR3 reads TGTGCCAGCAGCTCTTGGACTCCTCAGACCTATAATTCACCCCTCCACTTT. Translating gives CASSSWTPQTYNSPLHF.

This chain joins TRBV6-2 or TRBV6-3 and TRBJ1-1; D gene uncertain. The CDR3 is 13 residues long. Trimming removed 6 bases from V and 1 base from J, with 9 bases in between. Germline values: CDR1 MNHEY, CDR2 SVGEGT. This CDR3 reads CASSLHTNTEAFF. CDR3 DNA: TGTGCCAGCAGCCTACATACGAACACTGAAGCTTTCTTT.

This clone was detected only once. The chain uses TRBV10-3 and TRBJ2-7, with 9 bases matching TRBD2. This CDR3 region has 14 residues. The germline CDR1 and CDR2 sequences are ENHRY and SYGVKD. After removal of 3 bases from V and 4 bases from J, the junction contained 4 bases not matched to a gene. This CDR3 reads CAISDGTSRYEQYF. CDR3 nucleotides: TGTGCCATCAGTGATGGGACTAGCAGGTACGAGCAGTACTTC.

The chain has TRBV6-2 or TRBV6-3 and TRBJ1-2; D call uncertain. The V end was cut by 5 bases, the J end by 1 base, with 8 bases between. The CDR3 covers 13 residues. The germline V gene encodes CDR1 MNHEY and CDR2 SVGEGT. In DNA, the CDR3 is TGTGCCAGCAGTCTCTCTATTAACTATGGCTACACCTTC. Residues: CASSLSINYGYTF.

This chain connects TRBV7-6 to TRBJ2-1; 9 nucleotides align to TRBD2. Germline trimming cut 8 bases from V and 5 bases from J; bases unmatched to any gene: 13. The CDR3 extends over 16 amino acids. Per germline, CDR1 SGHVS and CDR2 FNYEAQ. For the CDR3, the DNA is TGTGCCAGCCTGGGGGTAGCGGGGGATCTACACAATGAGCAGTTCTTC. The encoded protein is CASLGVAGDLHNEQFF.